This TCR beta chain was recovered during a study of T cell repertoires in cytomegalovirus infection. As for the study in general: Researchers turned to recently identified HLA-C-restricted CMV epitopes as well as well-studied HLA-B-restricted ones. Both a matching HLA type and CMV infection were indicated by public TCR beta signatures. Study-wide results and caveats: HLA-C-restricted CMV clonotypes gave the most frequent clonotype in two of eight donors. Summed public TCR beta family frequency identified CMV carriers bearing the relevant HLA.

V was clipped by 1 base and J by 3 bases; unmatched bases: 3. CDR1 is SGHDT and CDR2 is YYEEEE in the germline V gene. The CDR3 consists of 14 residues. TCRdb recomputed calls from the reads with MiXCR, one row per CDR3 protein. The sample has some 350,000 distinct CDR3 sequences; roughly 36% are singletons. Only a few counts were recorded for this clonotype. What it recognizes is unknown. This sample comprised cultured PBMCs, obtained from culture after CMV antigen stimulation. The sequence derives from a human donor in good health (CMV status not recorded). Some clones in this sample may be carry-over from other donors' samples. The chain carries TRBV5-6 and TRBJ2-7; 8 bases map to TRBD2. CDR3 region: CASSLTGRDYEQYV. As DNA, the CDR3 is TGTGCCAGCAGCTTGACCGGGAGGGACTACGAGCAGTACGTC.